One T cell receptor (beta chain) is described in this entry. Its antigen is unknown. The sample originates from a study of OX40 agonist ivuxolimab in advanced cancers. In the study overall: Patients took ivuxolimab, an agonistic anti-OX40 (CD134) antibody. Mean age approximately 61 years, range roughly 20 to 85; roughly 82% male. General study findings and limits: In a subset of nonresponders, normalized T-cell clonal expansion was also low. The mean number of expanded clones was higher in CD8+ T cells than in CD4+.

Here immunoSEQ multiplex PCR was the method, and the copy in TCRdb shows in-frame clones only, minus some. The sample carries 55,000 or so clones, around 86% recorded once. This clonotype was obtained from an adult with an advanced solid tumor such as melanoma, head and neck, liver or kidney cancer. This sample comprised CD4+ or CD8+ T cells sorted from blood, obtained in a trial of the OX40 agonist ivuxolimab.

CDR3: CASSFGRFSYNEQFF. The CDR3 DNA reads as TGTGCCAGCAGTTTCGGGCGGTTCTCCTACAATGAGCAGTTCTTC. V and J are TRBV27 and TRBJ2-1; unclear D gene. V shed 3 bases and J shed 0 bases, with 9 bases lying between them. Germline CDR1 is MNHEY and CDR2 is SMNVEV (reference sequence). The CDR3 totals 15 residues.